Reported below is one TCR beta chain. This clone was seen once. The specificity of this receptor is unknown. No much larger clone is present one base from it, and per-base qualities are unavailable. The CDR3, cysteine through phenylalanine, is 15 amino acids long. The retained sequence is limited to the CDR3, 45 bases, with the frame set at the first base. CDR1 LGHDT and CDR2 YNNKEL are derived from the germline V gene (reference sequence). V is clipped by 4 bases and J by 0 bases, and the sequence between their germline boundaries is 10 bases long. These data come from a study of blood T cell repertoires in COVID-19 (dated by TCRdb to 2018 to 2020). Broadly, across the study: Collaborator samples came from the United States, Italy and Spain and covered acute and convalescent phases of COVID-19. Subjects who had been exposed to COVID-19, were actively infected with it, or had recovered from it provided the deeply sampled blood TCRbeta repertoires that made up the dataset. A de-identified subject ID, COVID-19 status, age in years and sex were almost always included in the sample metadata. Where available, HLA class I and class II types were taken from metadata supplied by the sample provider and were not determined by assay-based typing. The material from the prospective study consisted of cDNA or gDNA derived from T cells, B-cell-depleted T cells, or PBMCs. The repertoires were made available in a free public database intended to serve as a resource for research on the immune response to SARS-CoV-2. Samples came from the ongoing ImmuneRACE study (first 160 participants) plus 1,254 subjects from 6 global collaborators.

Whole blood was collected in K2EDTA tubes by collaborating institutions according to the institutions' own protocols. Collaborator samples were shipped for TCRbeta analysis as frozen whole blood, isolated PBMCs, or DNA extracted from either sample type. Results the study describes overall, beyond this receptor: Clinical and demographic metadata were provided uncurated, with the amount varying by source and participant.

The immunoSEQ Assay, a bias-controlled multiplex PCR, was used to amplify TCRbeta CDR3 regions from genomic DNA. The authors processed their data as follows. Within the assay, amplification of reference gene primers was used to estimate how many nucleated cells each sample contained. To quantify the absolute abundance of each unique TCRbeta CDR3 rearrangement, sequence reads were collapsed and filtered. For each sample, productive Simpson clonality was calculated as the square root of Simpson's diversity index over productive rearrangements. What TCRdb holds here is the immuneACCESS table cut down to in-frame rearrangements. Part of the clones is not present; checked against another copy, under half of the missing clones reflect an unresolved V gene, and the others are unexplained. D and trimming come from the DNA, and the V and J calls and clone size come from that table. The sample has around 130,000 clones on record, over 75% of them singletons. Roughly 2.9% of the sample rests with the top ten.

The chain joins TRBV3-1 (or the pseudogene TRBV3-2) to TRBJ1-5, with no confident D gene call. The source is a man between 45 and 60 years old with acute or convalescent COVID-19. Source material: peripheral blood. CDR3 region: CASSPGLYSNQPQHF. The DNA sequence is given as TGTGCCAGCAGCCCCGGACTTTATAGCAATCAGCCCCAGCATTTT.